One sample yielded the 14 T cell receptor beta chains listed below, sequenced in a study of blood T cell repertoires in COVID-19. Libraries were prepared by immunoSEQ multiplex PCR; TCRdb keeps only in-frame clonotypes and omits some of them. The repertoire consists of tens of thousands of clones, with around nine tenths occurring once and the leading ten covering under 5%. Sequenced: peripheral blood. The receptors derive from a man in his 70s with acute or convalescent COVID-19.

The CDR3 reads CATSGGTGDATNEKLFF. The CDR3 DNA reads TGTGCCACCAGTGGGGGGACAGGGGATGCAACTAATGAAAAACTGTTTTTT. The chain is built from TRBV24-1 and TRBJ1-4; 10 bases map to TRBD1. Trimming took 5 bases from V and 0 from J; bases not matched to a gene: 5. CDR3 length: 17 amino acids. Germline assignment: CDR1 KGHDR and CDR2 SFDVKD.

This chain links TRBV3-1 (or the pseudogene TRBV3-2) with TRBJ1-4, with no clear D. CDR3 length: 12 residues. Trimming cost V 7 bases and J 7 bases, with 10 bases left between them. The germline gives CDR1 LGHDT, CDR2 YNNKEL (reference sequence). CDR3 loop: CASNGGGEKLFF. CDR3 nucleotide sequence: TGTGCCAGCAACGGCGGCGGTGAAAAACTGTTTTTT.

The chain couples TRBV13 to TRBJ2-7, with D maybe TRBD1 (8 bases). V lost 3 bases to trimming and J lost 4 bases, with 13 bases between them. Germline-derived CDR1 and CDR2 are PRHDT and FYEKMQ (reference sequence). This CDR3 region has 14 residues. CDR3 in amino acids: CASSFRGRGYEQYF. CDR3 in DNA: TGTGCCAGCAGCTTCAGGGGGCGGGGGTACGAGCAGTACTTC.

The CDR3 loop is CASSQREGFGNQPQHF. CDR3 in DNA: TGTGCCAGTAGTCAGAGGGAGGGCTTCGGCAATCAGCCCCAGCATTTT. V gene TRBV19 combines with J gene TRBJ1-5; D is undetermined. V was shortened by 5 bases and J by 2 bases, with 16 bases between the two germline ends. This CDR3 region has 16 residues. Germline CDR1 and CDR2: LNHDA and SQIVND (reference sequence).

The chain recombines TRBV6-5 with TRBJ1-5; 7 bases line up with TRBD1. After removal of 8 bases from V and 5 bases from J, the junction contained 9 bases not matched to a gene. Germline values: CDR1 MNHEY, CDR2 SVGAGI. This CDR3 has 14 amino acids. The CDR3 spells CASRTGAGDQPQHF. The CDR3 nucleotides are TGTGCCAGCCGAACAGGGGCTGGGGATCAGCCCCAGCATTTT.

The V call is TRBV7-2, the J call TRBJ2-5, with 8 positions matching TRBD2. CDR1 is SGHTA, CDR2 FQGNSA, per germline. The CDR3 runs to 16 residues. After removal of 2 bases from V and 2 bases from J, the junction contained 7 bases not matched to a gene. Here the CDR3 reads CASSLNSGGPQETQYF. For the CDR3, the DNA is TGTGCCAGCAGCTTAAACAGCGGGGGACCTCAAGAGACCCAGTACTTC.

V usage is TRBV9 and J usage is TRBJ2-1; D is possibly TRBD2 (7 bases). Germline CDR1 reads SGDLS; CDR2 reads YYNGEE. Trimming shortened V by 2 bases and J by 5 bases, and 14 bases separated the two germline ends. The CDR3 loop spans 15 amino acids. The CDR3 nucleotides are TGTGCCAGCAGCGTTGGGGGGGCGGTGAACAATGAGCAGTTCTTC. Translated, it gives CASSVGGAVNNEQFF.

The V and J genes are TRBV7-2 and TRBJ2-3, with D tentatively TRBD1 (6 bases). V lost 4 bases and J lost 1, with 9 bases in between. The germline V gene encodes CDR1 SGHTA and CDR2 FQGNSA. The CDR3 totals 14 residues. The CDR3 reads CASSYRDGTDTQYF. CDR3 nucleotides: TGTGCCAGCAGCTACAGGGACGGCACAGATACGCAGTATTTT. The entire variable domain, with the rest obtained from reference TRBV7-2 and TRBJ2-3, is as follows: GAGVSQSPSNKVTEKGKDVELRCDPISGHTALYWYRQSLGQGLEFLIYFQGNSAPDKSGLPSDRFSAERTGGSVSTLTIQRTQQEDSAVYLCASSYRDGTDTQYFGPGTRLTVL.

This clone was observed a handful of times. The chain carries TRBV5-6 and TRBJ2-3, with D maybe TRBD2 (6 bases). Germline V lookup: CDR1 SGHDT, CDR2 YYEEEE. CDR3 length equals 16 residues. The V end was cut by 4 bases, the J end by 6 bases, with 21 bases between. In nucleotides, the CDR3 is TGTGCCAGCAGCCCTGGATGGGGGAGGACCGCGGATACGCAGTATTTT. Amino acids: CASSPGWGRTADTQYF. Full variable domain (missing parts from reference TRBV5-6 and TRBJ2-3): DAGVTQSPTHLIKTRGQQVTLRCSPKSGHDTVSWYQQALGQGPQFIFQYYEEEERQRGNFPDRFSGHQFPNYSSELNVNALLLGDSALYLCASSPGWGRTADTQYFGPGTRLTVL.

The chain couples TRBV18 to TRBJ2-3, with 9 bases fitting TRBD1. Germline-derived CDR1 and CDR2 are KGHSH and LQKENI. Losses at the gene ends were 6 bases for V and 5 bases for J; bases not matched to a gene: 3. This CDR3 comprises 13 residues. The CDR3 region has the DNA TGTGCCAGCTCGGGACAGGGTAAAGATACGCAGTATTTT. It specifies CASSGQGKDTQYF.

This clone was counted once. CDR3 nucleotide sequence: TGTGCCAGCTCACCCACAGGGAGCACTGAAGCTTTCTTT. This gives the protein CASSPTGSTEAFF. The chain joins TRBV18 to TRBJ1-1; the D gene is possibly TRBD1 (6 bases). CDR1 is KGHSH, CDR2 LQKENI, per germline. V dropped 3 bases and J dropped 4 bases, with 9 bases sitting between them. The CDR3 covers 13 residues.

The chain is built from TRBV4-2 and TRBJ2-7; 9 nucleotides agree with TRBD2. Germline CDR1 LGHNA, CDR2 YNFKEQ. The CDR3 extends over 16 amino acids. V was pared by 0 bases and J by 7 bases, with 10 bases of the junction left unmatched. In DNA form, the CDR3 reads TGTGCCAGCAGCCAAGATCAGGGACTAGCTGTGGATGAGCAGTACTTC. It specifies CASSQDQGLAVDEQYF.

J is TRBJ2-7 and V is TRBV5-4; 10 bases fit TRBD1. Germline trimming cut 4 bases from V and 0 bases from J; bases unmatched to any gene: 7. There are 16 residues in the CDR3. CDR1 SGHNT and CDR2 YYREEE come from the germline V gene (reference sequence). This CDR3 is CASSGSGTGVSYEQYF. CDR3 DNA sequence: TGTGCCAGCAGCGGATCCGGGACAGGGGTCTCCTACGAGCAGTACTTC. The whole variable domain, remainder taken from reference TRBV5-4 and TRBJ2-7, is ETGVTQSPTHLIKTRGQQVTLRCSSQSGHNTVSWYQQALGQGPQFIFQYYREEENGRGNFPPRFSGLQFPNYSSELNVNALELDDSALYLCASSGSGTGVSYEQYFGPGTRLTVT.

The rearrangement links TRBV20-1 to TRBJ1-1; D unresolved. The CDR3 totals 10 residues. CDR1 is DFQATT, CDR2 SNEGSKA, per germline (reference sequence). Here the CDR3 reads CSPPPTEAFF. CDR3 sequence (DNA): TGCAGCCCTCCTCCCACTGAAGCTTTCTTT.